A single sample is the source of the 31 T cell receptor beta chains below, sequenced in a study of immune characterization of retroperitoneal liposarcoma. TCRdb processed the PCR reads anew with MiXCR; each CDR3 protein has one entry. The sample lists more than 10,000 distinct CDR3 sequences, roughly 44% occurring once. The material sequenced was tumor tissue. The receptors stem from a female donor with retroperitoneal liposarcoma.

The CDR3 spells CASSQDLVSSGRASGTGELFF. In DNA, the CDR3 is TGCGCCAGCAGCCAAGATTTAGTTTCGAGCGGGAGGGCCTCGGGCACCGGGGAGCTGTTTTTT. The chain uses TRBV4-1 and TRBJ2-2; 10 bases line up with TRBD2. Germline V gene lookup returns CDR1 MGHRA and CDR2 YSYEKL. With 0 bases clipped from V and 4 bases from J, the junction kept 17 bases outside the gene matches. This CDR3 is built from 21 residues.

In this sample, this clonotype turned up a few times. The chain couples TRBV6-5 to TRBJ1-3; no definite D call. Per germline, CDR1 MNHEY and CDR2 SVGAGI. The CDR3 length is 15 residues. The V gene lost 4 bases and the J gene lost 0 bases, with 10 bases spanning the gap. The CDR3 DNA reads TGTGCCAGCAGTTCAACCGCTAGCTCTGGAAACACCATATATTTT. It codes for CASSSTASSGNTIYF.

Only a few counts were recorded for this clonotype. The chain couples TRBV6-1 to TRBJ2-5; D may correspond to TRBD1 or TRBD2 (5 bases each). With 5 bases removed from V and 5 bases from J, the gap between germline ends came to 6 bases. The CDR3 length is 11 residues. Germline loops: CDR1 MNHNS, CDR2 SASEGT. The CDR3 coding sequence is TGTGCCAGCAGTTGGGGGGAGACCCAGTACTTC. Its translation is CASSWGETQYF.

V and J are TRBV6-1 and TRBJ2-1; 10 bases are a match to TRBD1. The end of the DNA is better explained by TRBJ2-5, so the J call may be wrong. The germline CDR1 and CDR2 sequences are MNHNS and SASEGT. The CDR3 consists of 15 residues. The CDR3 loop is CASSRDRGRRETQYF. CDR3 bases: TGTGCCAGCAGCCGGGACAGGGGAAGGAGGGAGACCCAGTACTTC.

The sample holds one count of this clonotype. This chain connects TRBV11-3 to TRBJ2-2; no clear D. The CDR3 covers 16 residues. Germline V gene lookup returns CDR1 SGHNT and CDR2 YENEEA. Deletions cut 3 bases from V and 0 bases from J, with 11 bases between. The CDR3 protein is CASSFAFGANTGELFF. The CDR3 nucleotides are TGTGCCAGCAGCTTCGCCTTTGGGGCGAACACCGGGGAGCTGTTTTTT.

The chain recombines TRBV6-1 with TRBJ2-5, with D perhaps TRBD1 or TRBD2 (5 bases each). The J call is doubtful: the DNA matches TRBJ2-7 better. Germline CDR1 is MNHNS and CDR2 is SASEGT. This CDR3 is 14 amino acids long. CDR3 in DNA: TGTGCCAGCAGCCGTAGCCGCGAGGGGTACGAGCAGTACTTC. Encoded protein: CASSRSREGYEQYF.

The rearrangement links TRBV12-3 or TRBV12-4 to TRBJ2-3; 11 bases line up with TRBD2. CDR3 length: 15 amino acids. V gave up 7 bases and J gave up 7 bases; unmatched junction bases: 10. The CDR3 DNA follows: TGTGCCAGCACCATAGCGGGGGGGCGGGGTTATACGCAGTATTTT. It yields the protein CASTIAGGRGYTQYF.

This clonotype is classed as medium-sized. The chain employs TRBV27 and TRBJ2-7; D is ambiguous. The germline V gene has CDR1 MNHEY and CDR2 SMNVEV (reference sequence). V lost 6 bases to trimming and J lost 1 base, with 10 bases between them. The CDR3 sequence is 13 residues long. CDR3 nucleotides: TGTGCCAGCAGAGGGCCGGGTTCCTACGAGCAGTACTTC. Its protein product is CASRGPGSYEQYF.

The V call is TRBV12-3 or TRBV12-4, the J call TRBJ2-3; D may be TRBD1 (6 bases). This CDR3 region has 15 residues. V lost 2 bases to trimming and J lost 1 base, with 10 bases between them. CDR3 nucleotides: TGTGCCAGCAGTTTATCCGCAGGGGGCACAGATACGCAGTATTTT. The encoded protein is CASSLSAGGTDTQYF.

This clonotype was recorded a few times. The chain joins TRBV6-2 or TRBV6-3 to TRBJ2-7; 9 nucleotides align to TRBD2. The germline gives CDR1 MNHEY, CDR2 SVGEGT. The CDR3 loop spans 16 amino acids. Germline trimming cut 5 bases from V and 7 bases from J; bases unmatched to any gene: 15. CDR3 bases: TGTGCCAGCAGTCCGAGCCGGAGCGGGAGGTCCAATGAGCAGTACTTC. Translated: CASSPSRSGRSNEQYF.

This clonotype was seen a handful of times. The J gene is TRBJ2-1, the V gene TRBV6-1; D is perhaps TRBD1 (6 bases). V shed 2 bases and J shed 3 bases, with 11 bases lying between them. Germline V gives CDR1 MNHNS, CDR2 SASEGT. The CDR3 is made up of 15 amino acids. For the CDR3, the DNA is TGTGCCAGCAGTGAAACGCAGGGACACTACAATGAGCAGTTCTTC. Translation gives CASSETQGHYNEQFF.

This clonotype occurred a few times. The chain couples TRBV6-1 to TRBJ2-2, with TRBD1 matching over 9 bases. This CDR3 comprises 14 residues. Germline V CDR1 and CDR2: MNHNS, SASEGT. V gave up 7 bases and J gave up 3 bases; unmatched junction bases: 3. The CDR3 is CASITGGDTGELFF. The CDR3 bases are TGTGCCAGCATTACAGGGGGCGACACCGGGGAGCTGTTTTTT.

This chain links TRBV6-1 with TRBJ2-1, with 7 nucleotides matching TRBD1. CDR3 length equals 18 residues. Trimming removed 6 bases from V and 1 base from J; junction bases left unmatched: 15. The germline V gene encodes CDR1 MNHNS and CDR2 SASEGT. CDR3 in DNA: TGTGCCAGCAGGCTGGGAGTCCGGGACAGAGGTTCCTACAATGAGCAGTTCTTC. Amino acids: CASRLGVRDRGSYNEQFF.

The rearrangement joins TRBV11-3 to TRBJ2-1, with 7 bases identical to TRBD2. Gene TRBJ2-7 matches the end of the DNA better, so the J call may be wrong. The CDR3 extends over 16 amino acids. Germline V gene sequence: CDR1 SGHNT, CDR2 YENEEA. CDR3 protein: CASSLGGLPSYNEQYF. In DNA form, the CDR3 reads TGTGCCAGCAGCTTAGGGGGACTACCTTCATACAATGAGCAGTACTTC.

Within the sample, this clonotype is medium-sized (0.01 to 0.1%). The chain links TRBV11-3 to TRBJ2-1; 15 bases are a match to TRBD2. This CDR3 is 16 amino acids long. J was trimmed by 7 bases and V by 2 bases; bases with no gene match: 3. From germline, CDR1 is SGHNT and CDR2 YENEEA. CDR3 sequence: CASSLIGLAGGNEQFF. In nucleotides, the CDR3 is TGTGCCAGCAGCTTAATCGGACTAGCGGGAGGGAATGAGCAGTTCTTC.

V gene TRBV6-6 combines with J gene TRBJ2-5; D is tentatively TRBD1 or TRBD2 (6 bases each). The J call could be wrong; TRBJ2-7 is a better fit for the DNA end. The CDR3 has 16 residues. Germline CDR1 reads MNHNY; CDR2 reads SVGAGI (reference sequence). Written as DNA, the CDR3 is TGTGCCAGCAGTTACAGGGGGGCGGAATCCCAATACGAGCAGTACTTC. Translation: CASSYRGAESQYEQYF.

This sequence joins TRBV6-1 and TRBJ2-3; a possible D gene is TRBD2 (5 bases). Germline assignment: CDR1 MNHNS and CDR2 SASEGT. Trimming took off 6 bases at V and 9 bases at J, with 13 bases between the two ends. The CDR3 spans 12 residues. Written as DNA, the CDR3 is TGTGCCAGCAGCCAACTAGATCAGACGCAGTATTTT. Translation: CASSQLDQTQYF.

Ten or more counts support this clonotype. This chain joins TRBV27 and TRBJ2-1; no reliable D call. The CDR3 covers 11 residues. The V end was cut by 10 bases, the J end by 7 bases, with 11 bases between. Germline lookup yields CDR1 MNHEY and CDR2 SMNVEV (reference sequence). CDR3 residues: CATQVWNEQFF. The CDR3 DNA is TGTGCCACCCAAGTTTGGAATGAGCAGTTCTTC.

V usage is TRBV7-2 and J usage is TRBJ2-1, with 14 bases lining up with TRBD2. Losses at the gene ends were 1 base for V and 12 bases for J; bases not matched to a gene: 8. The V gene's germline CDR1 is SGHTA and CDR2 FQGNSA. CDR3 size: 16 residues. The CDR3 region is CASSLEGTSGSFGQFF. CDR3 sequence (DNA): TGTGCCAGCAGCTTAGAGGGGACTAGCGGGAGTTTCGGGCAGTTCTTC.

This rearrangement joins TRBV6-1 to TRBJ2-1, with D hard to call. TRBJ2-7 explains the end of the DNA better; the J call may be wrong. This CDR3 comprises 15 residues. Germline V gene data show CDR1 as MNHNS and CDR2 as SASEGT. The DNA of the CDR3 is TGTGCCAGCAGTGAAGCGGACCGGTCAACCTACGAGCAGTACTTC. It is translated as CASSEADRSTYEQYF.

By frequency in the sample, this clonotype is large. This chain connects TRBV6-1 to TRBJ2-1; D perhaps matches TRBD1 (5 bases). The J call may be in error: the DNA end matches TRBJ2-7 better. CDR1 is MNHNS, CDR2 SASEGT, per germline. The CDR3 contains 15 residues. The CDR3 loop reads CASSALEGVPYEQYF. CDR3 sequence (DNA): TGTGCCAGCAGTGCCTTAGAAGGGGTCCCCTACGAGCAGTACTTC.

The CDR3 sequence: CASSLDRRIPDEQFF. CDR3 in DNA: TGTGCCAGCAGCTTAGATCGGCGGATCCCGGACGAGCAGTTCTTC. V usage is TRBV7-2 and J usage is TRBJ2-1; no firm D call. CDR3 size: 15 residues. The ends were cut back, 1 base at V and 10 bases at J, with 17 bases in the middle. From germline, CDR1 is SGHTA and CDR2 FQGNSA.

The chain couples TRBV6-1 to TRBJ2-5; D remains ambiguous. This CDR3 is built from 14 residues. CDR1 is MNHNS and CDR2 is SASEGT in the germline V gene. Trimming removed 7 bases at V and 5 bases at J, with 17 bases between. In DNA form, the CDR3 reads TGTGCCAGCATCTTGTTACACACGGCGGAGACCCAGTACTTC. Its translation is CASILLHTAETQYF.

Relative to its sample, this clonotype is medium-sized. V gene TRBV7-2 combines with J gene TRBJ2-1, with D tentatively TRBD1 (6 bases). The CDR3 extends over 17 amino acids. CDR1 and CDR2 from the germline V gene are SGHTA and FQGNSA. Trimming shortened V by 2 bases and J by 10 bases, and 24 bases separated the two germline ends. The CDR3 bases are TGTGCCAGCAGCTTATTCGTGTCGACAGGCTACTCCTACGAGCAGTTCTTC. This encodes CASSLFVSTGYSYEQFF.

The genes are TRBV27 and TRBJ1-4; D remains unclear. V was clipped by 6 bases and J by 4 bases, with 15 bases between them. Germline V lookup: CDR1 MNHEY, CDR2 SMNVEV (reference sequence). This CDR3 is 15 amino acids long. The CDR3 nucleotides are TGTGCCAGCAGACCGACCATAAATAATAATGAAAAACTGTTTTTT. Encoded protein: CASRPTINNNEKLFF.

V usage is TRBV12-3 or TRBV12-4 and J usage is TRBJ2-2, with TRBD1 matching over 7 bases. The CDR3 runs 16 residues. Trimming removed 4 bases from V and 5 bases from J; junction bases left unmatched: 10. CDR3 nucleotides: TGTGCCAGCAGTTCTAAGGGGGCGGGTTGGACCGGGGAGCTGTTTTTT. It is translated as CASSSKGAGWTGELFF.

The CDR3 nucleotides are TGTGCCAGCAGTTACCGCCCGACAGGGACAAATGAGCAGTTCTTC. Translation gives CASSYRPTGTNEQFF. The chain recombines TRBV6-6 with TRBJ2-1; TRBD1 matches at 7 bases. CDR1 is MNHNY, CDR2 SVGAGI, per germline (reference sequence). The CDR3 is made up of 15 amino acids. J gave up 7 bases and V 2 bases, and 8 bases lay outside the gene matches.

About this clonotype itself: This likely comes from a read error, as the CDR3 has no conserved phenylalanine or tryptophan at its end. The DNA is omitted, as the CDR3 cannot be located on it reliably, and the CDR3 follows TCRdb's listing. This chain joins TRBV7-2 and TRBJ2-5; the D segment call TRBD1 is taken from the table without a DNA check. Germline CDR1 reads SGHTA; CDR2 reads FQGNSA. The CDR3 totals 15 residues, both ends included. The CDR3 is CASSPLYGAYNPPFH.

This clonotype is termed medium-sized (0.01 to 0.1%). This chain joins TRBV6-1 and TRBJ2-1; no firm D call. V was clipped by 2 bases and J by 13 bases, with 15 bases between them. CDR1 is MNHNS, CDR2 SASEGT, per germline. The CDR3 length is 13 residues. For the CDR3, the DNA is TGTGCCAGCAGTGAATACTTATCGGAGACCCAGTTCTTC. Amino acid sequence: CASSEYLSETQFF.

This clonotype came up many times. This chain connects TRBV7-8 to TRBJ2-5; D might be TRBD1 or TRBD2, each matching 5 bases. Near its end, the DNA agrees better with TRBJ2-7, so the J call may be wrong. This CDR3 comprises 12 residues. In germline, CDR1 is SGHVS, CDR2 FQNEAQ. For the CDR3, the DNA is TGTGCCAGCAGCTTAGTGAGGGGCGAGCAGTACTTC. Translated, it gives CASSLVRGEQYF.

This clonotype rates as medium-sized. The genes are TRBV6-1 and TRBJ2-3; D gene uncertain. Germline CDR1 reads MNHNS; CDR2 reads SASEGT. The CDR3 spans 14 residues. Trimming removed 5 bases at V and 0 bases at J, with 9 bases between. Here the CDR3 reads CASSLRPSTDTQYF. CDR3 DNA: TGTGCCAGCAGTTTGAGGCCCAGCACAGATACGCAGTATTTT.